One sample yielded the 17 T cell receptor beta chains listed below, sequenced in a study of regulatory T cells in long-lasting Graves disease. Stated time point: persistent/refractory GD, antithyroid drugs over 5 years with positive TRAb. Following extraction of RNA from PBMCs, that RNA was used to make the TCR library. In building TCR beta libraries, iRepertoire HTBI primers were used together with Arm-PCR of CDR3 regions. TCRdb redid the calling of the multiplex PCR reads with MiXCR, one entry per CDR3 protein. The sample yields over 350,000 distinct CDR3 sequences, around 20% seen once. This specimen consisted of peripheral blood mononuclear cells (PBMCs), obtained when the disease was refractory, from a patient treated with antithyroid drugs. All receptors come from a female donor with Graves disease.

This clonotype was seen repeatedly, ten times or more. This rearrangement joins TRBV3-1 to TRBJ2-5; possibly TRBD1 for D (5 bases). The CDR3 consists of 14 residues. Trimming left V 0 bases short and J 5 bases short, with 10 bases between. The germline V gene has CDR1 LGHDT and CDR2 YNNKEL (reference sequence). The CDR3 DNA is TGTGCCAGCAGCCAAGATTGGGGCCGGGAGACCCAGTACTTC. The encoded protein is CASSQDWGRETQYF.

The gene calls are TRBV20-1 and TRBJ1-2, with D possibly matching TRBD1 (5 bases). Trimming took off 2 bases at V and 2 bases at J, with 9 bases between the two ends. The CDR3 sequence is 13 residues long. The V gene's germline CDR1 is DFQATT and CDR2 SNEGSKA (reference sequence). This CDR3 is CSARPTENYGYTF. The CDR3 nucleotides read TGCAGTGCTAGACCGACAGAAAACTATGGCTACACCTTC.

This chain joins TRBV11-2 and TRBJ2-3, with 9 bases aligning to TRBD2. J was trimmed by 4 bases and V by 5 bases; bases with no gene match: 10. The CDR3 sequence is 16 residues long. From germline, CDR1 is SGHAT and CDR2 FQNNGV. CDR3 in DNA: TGTGCCAGCAGCCCTCAGCGGGAGGCCTCCCCAGATACGCAGTATTTT. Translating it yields CASSPQREASPDTQYF. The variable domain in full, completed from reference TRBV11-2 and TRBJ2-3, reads EAGVAQSPRYKIIEKRQSVAFWCNPISGHATLYWYQQILGQGPKLLIQFQNNGVVDDSQLPKDRFSAERLKGVDSTLKIQPAKLEDSAVYLCASSPQREASPDTQYFGPGTRLTVL.

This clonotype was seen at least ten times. CDR3 DNA sequence: TGTGCCAGCAGCCTGGTTAGGCTAGCGGGGTCCTACGAGCAGTACTTC. As protein: CASSLVRLAGSYEQYF. The chain recombines TRBV7-6 with TRBJ2-7, with 9 positions matching TRBD2. The CDR3 sequence is 16 residues long. The germline V gene encodes CDR1 SGHVS and CDR2 FNYEAQ. V lost 5 bases to trimming and J lost 1 base; unmatched junction nucleotides: 9.

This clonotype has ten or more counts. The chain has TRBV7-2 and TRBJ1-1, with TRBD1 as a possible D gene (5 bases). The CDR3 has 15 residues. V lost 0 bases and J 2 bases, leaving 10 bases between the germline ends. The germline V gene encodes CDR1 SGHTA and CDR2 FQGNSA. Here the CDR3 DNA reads TGTGCCAGCAGCTTAGCGCCCGGGGGAAACACTGAAGCTTTCTTT. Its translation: CASSLAPGGNTEAFF.

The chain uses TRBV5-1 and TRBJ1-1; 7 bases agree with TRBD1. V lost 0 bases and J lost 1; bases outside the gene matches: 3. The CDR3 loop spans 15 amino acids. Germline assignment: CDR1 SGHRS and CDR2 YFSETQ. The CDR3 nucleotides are TGCGCCAGCAGCTTGGAGACAGGGTGGAACACTGAAGCTTTCTTT. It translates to CASSLETGWNTEAFF.

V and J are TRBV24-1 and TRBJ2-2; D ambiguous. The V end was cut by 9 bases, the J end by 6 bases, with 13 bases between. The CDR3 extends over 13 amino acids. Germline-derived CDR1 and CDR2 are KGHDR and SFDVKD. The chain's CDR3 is CATAASTPGELFF. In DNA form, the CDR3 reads TGTGCCACCGCGGCATCAACTCCCGGGGAGCTGTTTTTT.

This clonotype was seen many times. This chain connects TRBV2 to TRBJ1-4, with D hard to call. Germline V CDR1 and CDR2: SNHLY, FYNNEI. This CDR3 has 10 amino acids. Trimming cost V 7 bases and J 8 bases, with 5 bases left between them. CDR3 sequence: CASISEKLFF. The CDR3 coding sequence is TGTGCCAGCATATCGGAAAAACTGTTTTTT.

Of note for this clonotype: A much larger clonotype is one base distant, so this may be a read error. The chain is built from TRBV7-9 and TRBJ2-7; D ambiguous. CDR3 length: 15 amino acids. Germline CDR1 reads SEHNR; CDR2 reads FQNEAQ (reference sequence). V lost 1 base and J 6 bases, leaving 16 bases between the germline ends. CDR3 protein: CASSLVRFGTCEQYF. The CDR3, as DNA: TGTGCCAGCAGCTTAGTACGGTTTGGAACCTGCGAGCAGTACTTC.

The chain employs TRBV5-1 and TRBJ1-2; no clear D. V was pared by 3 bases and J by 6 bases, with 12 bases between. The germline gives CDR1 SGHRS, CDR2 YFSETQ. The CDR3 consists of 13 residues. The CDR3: CASSSGLRDGYTF. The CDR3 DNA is TGCGCCAGCAGCTCCGGGCTGCGGGATGGCTACACCTTC.

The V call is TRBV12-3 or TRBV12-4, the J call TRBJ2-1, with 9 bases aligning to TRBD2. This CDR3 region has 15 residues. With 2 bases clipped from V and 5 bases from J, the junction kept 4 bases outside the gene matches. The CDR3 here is CASSLSAGGNNEQFF. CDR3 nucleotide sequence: TGTGCCAGCAGTTTAAGCGCGGGAGGGAACAATGAGCAGTTCTTC.

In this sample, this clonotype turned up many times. CDR3 nucleotide sequence: TGTGCCAGCCGGGGACTAGCGGGAGATGGCGGCCGAGAGACCCAGTACTTC. Residues: CASRGLAGDGGRETQYF. The chain has TRBV12-3 or TRBV12-4 and TRBJ2-5; TRBD2 matches 14 bases. The CDR3 length is 17 residues. The V and J ends lost 8 bases and 4 bases, in that order; junction bases with no gene match: 12.

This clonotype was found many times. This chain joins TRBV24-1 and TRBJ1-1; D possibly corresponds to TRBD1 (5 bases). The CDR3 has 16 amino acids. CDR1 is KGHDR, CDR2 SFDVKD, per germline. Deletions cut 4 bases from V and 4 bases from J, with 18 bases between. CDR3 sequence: CATSDPKRDGGTEAFF. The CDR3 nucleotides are TGTGCCACCAGTGACCCTAAGCGGGACGGGGGCACTGAAGCTTTCTTT.

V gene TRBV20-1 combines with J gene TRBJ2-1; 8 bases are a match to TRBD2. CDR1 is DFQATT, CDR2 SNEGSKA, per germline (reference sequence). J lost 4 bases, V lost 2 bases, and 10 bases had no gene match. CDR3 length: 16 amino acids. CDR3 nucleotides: TGCAGTGCTAGAACTCCGGGACTAGGTGCTTACAATGAGCAGTTCTTC. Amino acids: CSARTPGLGAYNEQFF.

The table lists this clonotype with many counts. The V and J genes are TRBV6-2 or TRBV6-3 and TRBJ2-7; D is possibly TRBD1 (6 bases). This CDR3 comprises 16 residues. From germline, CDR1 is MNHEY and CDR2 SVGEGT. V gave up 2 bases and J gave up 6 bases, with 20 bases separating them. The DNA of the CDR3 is TGTGCCAGCAGTTACAATATTCCGGGACAAGGTTCCGAGCAGTACTTC. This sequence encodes CASSYNIPGQGSEQYF.

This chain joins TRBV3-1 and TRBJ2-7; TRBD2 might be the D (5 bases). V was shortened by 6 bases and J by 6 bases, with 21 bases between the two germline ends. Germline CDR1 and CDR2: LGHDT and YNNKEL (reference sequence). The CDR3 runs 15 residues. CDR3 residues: CASSEIQPSGAEQYF. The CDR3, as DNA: TGTGCCAGCAGTGAAATACAGCCCAGCGGAGCCGAGCAGTACTTC.

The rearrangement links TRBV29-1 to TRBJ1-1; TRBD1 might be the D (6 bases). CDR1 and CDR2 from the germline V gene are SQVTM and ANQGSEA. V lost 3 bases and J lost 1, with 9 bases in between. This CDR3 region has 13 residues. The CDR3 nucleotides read TGCAGCGTTGAGCTACAGGGGAACACTGAAGCTTTCTTT. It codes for CSVELQGNTEAFF.